The sequence of this TCR beta chain was determined in a study of shared clonotypes between healthy human individuals. Looking at the study overall: For every donor, three CD4 naive, three CD4 memory, two CD8 naive and one CD8 memory plates were used. Findings of the study overall: Unshared clonotypes carried lower generation probabilities than those common to all four donors. Naive subsets usually exceeded memory subsets in estimated richness. Genetic and exposure-history diversity was limited by the few donors.

Comment on this clone: Its antigen remains unidentified. This could be a read error, since a much larger clone is one nucleotide away. Additional DNA sequences in this sample encode the identical CDR3.

Repertoires were generated with immunoSEQ multiplex PCR, while TCRdb's copy carries only in-frame clones and drops some. The sample includes about 330,000 clones, around 90% of them seen just once. This CDR3 is built from 14 residues. With 4 bases clipped from V and 0 bases from J, the junction kept 3 bases outside the gene matches. Germline V gene lookup returns CDR1 MNHEY and CDR2 SMNVEV (reference sequence). This receptor was obtained from a young man in good health. Material: memory CD8+ T cells sorted from blood. Subset defined: CD45RO+ cells pooled with CCR7-negative TemRA cells. The chain combines TRBV27 with TRBJ2-7, with 7 bases matching TRBD1. The CDR3 sequence: CASSSTGNSYEQYF. The DNA of the CDR3 is TGTGCCAGCAGTTCGACAGGGAACTCCTACGAGCAGTACTTC.